A single sample is the source of the 27 T cell receptor beta chains below, sequenced in a study of beta chain features in type 1 diabetes. Expressed TCRB transcripts were sequenced after all isolated RNA was converted to cDNA. Generated by immunoSEQ multiplex PCR, the TCRdb table keeps only in-frame clones and is missing some. In the table there are just over 600,000 clones, about 14% of which are singletons. Specimen: naive CD4+ T cells from blood. The receptors here all came from a man between 18 and 29 years old in good health.

The J gene is TRBJ1-5, the V gene TRBV30; 7 nucleotides line up with TRBD1. J lost 3 bases, V lost 0 bases, and 11 bases had no gene match. In germline, CDR1 is GTSNPN, CDR2 SVGIG (reference sequence). This CDR3 contains 17 residues. As DNA, the CDR3 is TGTGCCTGGAGTGTAGACCCATCGACAGGGAACAATCAGCCCCAGCATTTT. The encoded protein is CAWSVDPSTGNNQPQHF.

The chain couples TRBV29-1 to TRBJ2-7, with 7 bases matching TRBD1. This CDR3 region has 14 residues. V was pared by 7 bases and J by 4 bases, with 13 bases of the junction left unmatched. CDR1 SQVTM and CDR2 ANQGSEA come from the germline V gene. The CDR3 protein is CSARPTGPIYEQYF. CDR3 bases: TGCAGCGCCCGTCCGACAGGGCCGATATACGAGCAGTACTTC.

The chain recombines TRBV10-3 with TRBJ2-5; 7 bases match TRBD1. This CDR3 comprises 13 residues. V shed 6 bases, J shed 2 bases, and the junction held 3 bases outside the gene matches. CDR1 and CDR2 (germline): ENHRY, SYGVKD. CDR3: CAIRKGQQETQYF. In DNA form, the CDR3 reads TGTGCCATCAGGAAGGGACAGCAAGAGACCCAGTACTTC.

This chain uses TRBV2 with TRBJ1-1, with TRBD1 identical over 8 bases. CDR1 and CDR2 (germline): SNHLY, FYNNEI. V trimming: 5 bases; J trimming: 4 bases; junction bases outside the gene matches: 3. The CDR3 runs to 13 residues. DNA for the CDR3: TGTGCCAGCAGTCGAACAGGGGGCACTGAAGCTTTCTTT. Its translation: CASSRTGGTEAFF.

The V call is TRBV19, the J call TRBJ2-5, with 10 bases that match TRBD1. The CDR3 extends over 17 amino acids. J was trimmed by 5 bases and V by 4 bases; bases with no gene match: 13. Germline lookup yields CDR1 LNHDA and CDR2 SQIVND (reference sequence). In nucleotides, the CDR3 is TGTGCCAGTAGTACCCAGACAGGGGGCGCCTTGCGGGAGACCCAGTACTTC. It specifies CASSTQTGGALRETQYF.

Of note for this clone: At the DNA level, this CDR3 is encoded by other sequences in the same sample as well. The chain employs TRBV7-2 and TRBJ2-4; D ambiguous. The CDR3 totals 15 residues. Germline loops: CDR1 SGHTA, CDR2 FQGNSA. The germline V and J ends were trimmed by 0 bases and 0 bases, with 6 bases remaining between them. The CDR3 region has the DNA TGTGCCAGCAGCTTAGCGTCTTTAGCCAAAAACATTCAGTACTTC. Protein sequence: CASSLASLAKNIQYF.

This clone was detected a few times. The chain couples TRBV5-1 to TRBJ2-1, with unresolved D. V dropped 0 bases and J dropped 5 bases, with 15 bases sitting between them. CDR3 length: 16 residues. Germline V gene sequence: CDR1 SGHRS, CDR2 YFSETQ. CDR3: CASSLGRSSQNNEQFF. The CDR3, as DNA: TGCGCCAGCAGCTTGGGAAGGAGTTCTCAAAACAATGAGCAGTTCTTC. The full variable domain, with the rest looked up from reference TRBV5-1 and TRBJ2-1, is KAGVTQTPRYLIKTRGQQVTLSCSPISGHRSVSWYQQTPGQGLQFLFEYFSETQRNKGNFPGRFSGRQFSNSRSEMNVSTLELGDSALYLCASSLGRSSQNNEQFFGPGTRLTVL.

This clone was recorded a few times. V usage is TRBV5-1 and J usage is TRBJ1-4, with TRBD1 matching over 7 bases. The CDR3 is 15 amino acids. After removal of 4 bases from V and 3 bases from J, the junction contained 6 bases not matched to a gene. Germline values: CDR1 SGHRS, CDR2 YFSETQ. In DNA form, the CDR3 reads TGCGCCAGCAGCACAACAGGGGACCCTAATGAAAAACTGTTTTTT. It is translated as CASSTTGDPNEKLFF. The full variable domain, with the rest looked up from reference TRBV5-1 and TRBJ1-4, is KAGVTQTPRYLIKTRGQQVTLSCSPISGHRSVSWYQQTPGQGLQFLFEYFSETQRNKGNFPGRFSGRQFSNSRSEMNVSTLELGDSALYLCASSTTGDPNEKLFFGSGTQLSVL.

This clone has just a few counts. This sample also contains other DNA sequences that code for the same CDR3. The chain combines TRBV7-2 with TRBJ2-5, with 9 nucleotides matching TRBD1. The CDR3 extends over 15 amino acids. Germline V gene data show CDR1 as SGHTA and CDR2 as FQGNSA. V lost 1 base, J lost 5 bases, and 5 bases stayed unmatched. The CDR3 coding sequence is TGTGCCAGCAGCTTAGGGGGACAGGGTGTTGAGACCCAGTACTTC. Translated: CASSLGGQGVETQYF.

This clone appeared a few times. CDR3 nucleotides: TGTGCCACCAAGCGGGAGTACAATGAGCAGTTCTTC. Its translation: CATKREYNEQFF. The rearrangement joins TRBV10-3 to TRBJ2-1, with 8 bases matching TRBD2. The CDR3 length is 12 residues. The germline gives CDR1 ENHRY, CDR2 SYGVKD. V shed 10 bases and J 4 bases; nucleotides not matched to a gene: 3.

This clone was counted only a few times. The rearrangement links TRBV7-3 to TRBJ2-3; D may correspond to TRBD1 or TRBD2 (5 bases each). Trimming took 3 bases from V and 2 from J, leaving 12 bases between them. Germline V gene data show CDR1 as SGHTA and CDR2 as FQGTGA. CDR3 length: 15 residues. The CDR3: CASSFSGPHTDTQYF. The CDR3 bases are TGTGCCAGCAGCTTTTCGGGACCGCACACAGATACGCAGTATTTT.

The gene calls are TRBV5-4 and TRBJ1-2; D not certain. Germline values: CDR1 SGHNT, CDR2 YYREEE (reference sequence). V lost 4 bases, J lost 5 bases, and 6 bases lay in between. This CDR3 has 11 residues. The CDR3, as DNA: TGTGCCAGCAGCGGAGGGTATGGCTACACCTTC. It translates to CASSGGYGYTF.

The table lists this clone with a few counts. The sample has other DNA sequences that encode this CDR3 too. The J gene is TRBJ2-3, the V gene TRBV28; D is unclear. The CDR3 extends over 13 amino acids. The V end was cut by 2 bases, the J end by 0 bases, with 3 bases between. The V gene's germline CDR1 is MDHEN and CDR2 SYDVKM. The CDR3 DNA reads as TGTGCCAGCAGTTTAACGAGCACAGATACGCAGTATTTT. Protein: CASSLTSTDTQYF.

The V gene is TRBV11-3, the J gene TRBJ2-1; the D gene could be TRBD1 or TRBD2 (6 bases each). V shed 5 bases and J shed 8 bases, with 10 bases lying between them. This CDR3 is 12 amino acids long. CDR1 SGHNT and CDR2 YENEEA come from the germline V gene. In nucleotides, the CDR3 is TGTGCCAGCAGCCCTCGGGGGCATGAGCAGTTCTTC. It specifies CASSPRGHEQFF.

This clone turned up a few times. The J gene is TRBJ2-1, the V gene TRBV19; D remains unclear. Germline V CDR1 and CDR2: LNHDA, SQIVND (reference sequence). The V gene lost 0 bases and the J gene lost 6 bases, with 6 bases spanning the gap. This CDR3 contains 13 residues. The CDR3 loop reads CASSIEAPNEQFF. In DNA, the CDR3 is TGTGCCAGTAGTATAGAGGCGCCCAATGAGCAGTTCTTC. Filled out from reference TRBV19 and TRBJ2-1, the complete variable domain reads DGGITQSPKYLFRKEGQNVTLSCEQNLNHDAMYWYRQDPGQGLRLIYYSQIVNDFQKGDIAEGYSVSREKKESFPLTVTSAQKNPTAFYLCASSIEAPNEQFFGPGTRLTVL.

A few counts support this clone. The chain couples TRBV10-3 to TRBJ2-3, with D possibly TRBD2 on 7 matching bases. CDR1 and CDR2 (germline): ENHRY, SYGVKD. V lost 3 bases to trimming and J lost 8 bases, with 18 bases between them. The CDR3 loop spans 15 amino acids. The CDR3 region has the DNA TGTGCCATCAGTGAAGTAGGGGGGGTGGCCGGTACGCAGTATTTT. Translating gives CAISEVGGVAGTQYF.

This clone was detected a few times. The V gene is TRBV14, the J gene TRBJ2-1; TRBD2 agrees at 12 bases. J was trimmed by 4 bases and V by 1 base; bases with no gene match: 11. This CDR3 spans 19 amino acids. Germline V lookup: CDR1 SGHDN, CDR2 FVKESK. CDR3 region: CASSQGGRLAGVPYNEQFF. CDR3 nucleotide sequence: TGTGCCAGCAGCCAAGGAGGGAGACTAGCGGGAGTCCCATACAATGAGCAGTTCTTC.

This clone was seen only a few times. Distinct nucleotide sequences in the sample also encode this CDR3. V gene TRBV9 combines with J gene TRBJ2-7, with a weak D call TRBD2 (6 bases). Germline lookup yields CDR1 SGDLS and CDR2 YYNGEE. V shed 0 bases and J shed 1 base, with 8 bases lying between them. The length of the CDR3 is 14 residues. The CDR3 nucleotides are TGTGCCAGCAGCGTAGTAGGGACTTCCTACGAGCAGTACTTC. Protein: CASSVVGTSYEQYF.

V usage is TRBV29-1 and J usage is TRBJ1-1, with a weak D call TRBD1 (5 bases). The CDR3 runs to 13 residues. V was clipped by 7 bases and J by 5 bases, with 17 bases between them. Germline V gene sequence: CDR1 SQVTM, CDR2 ANQGSEA. This CDR3 reads CSASSGGRTEAFF. CDR3 nucleotide sequence: TGCAGCGCCTCGTCCGGGGGAAGGACTGAAGCTTTCTTT.

In this sample, this clone turned up a few times. The rearrangement uses TRBV10-3 and TRBJ2-3; unclear D gene. Trimming shortened V by 7 bases and J by 0 bases, and 17 bases separated the two germline ends. The CDR3 length is 16 residues. Germline V gives CDR1 ENHRY, CDR2 SYGVKD. CDR3 residues: CAIKPTELRSTDTQYF. In DNA form, the CDR3 reads TGTGCCATCAAACCAACGGAGCTGAGGAGCACAGATACGCAGTATTTT.

The chain carries TRBV7-2 and TRBJ2-3, with 7 bases aligning to TRBD1. The CDR3 sequence is 16 residues long. V gave up 1 base and J gave up 4 bases; unmatched junction bases: 8. CDR1 and CDR2 from the germline V gene are SGHTA and FQGNSA. The CDR3 spells CASSLGIQGTADTQYF. CDR3 DNA sequence: TGTGCCAGCAGCTTAGGTATACAGGGGACAGCAGATACGCAGTATTTT.

This clone was observed a few times. V usage is TRBV7-2 and J usage is TRBJ2-1, with 10 bases that match TRBD2. Trimming at V came to 0 bases and at J to 11 bases, leaving 1 base not matched to a gene. CDR3 size: 13 residues. Germline V gene data show CDR1 as SGHTA and CDR2 as FQGNSA. CDR3 DNA sequence: TGTGCCAGCAGCTTAGCGGGACTAGCGAAGCAGTTCTTC. Translation gives CASSLAGLAKQFF.

This clone was observed a few times. The V gene is TRBV19, the J gene TRBJ2-1; tentatively, D is TRBD1 or TRBD2 (5 bases each). The V gene's germline CDR1 is LNHDA and CDR2 SQIVND (reference sequence). With 1 base removed from V and 2 bases from J, the gap between germline ends came to 9 bases. The CDR3 consists of 15 residues. The CDR3, as DNA: TGTGCCAGTAGTATAGGAGGGACCACCTACAATGAGCAGTTCTTC. It specifies CASSIGGTTYNEQFF.

In its sample, this clone was seen a few times. Here the CDR3 reads CASSSRTSGNTIYF. CDR3 sequence (DNA): TGTGCCAGCAGCTCCCGGACGTCTGGAAACACCATATATTTT. This chain links TRBV5-4 with TRBJ1-3; no reliable D call. The CDR3 loop spans 14 amino acids. Deletions cut 3 bases from V and 1 base from J, with 8 bases between. The germline gives CDR1 SGHNT, CDR2 YYREEE (reference sequence). The whole variable domain, filled in from reference TRBV5-4 and TRBJ1-3, reads ETGVTQSPTHLIKTRGQQVTLRCSSQSGHNTVSWYQQALGQGPQFIFQYYREEENGRGNFPPRFSGLQFPNYSSELNVNALELDDSALYLCASSSRTSGNTIYFGEGSWLTVV.

CDR3 sequence: CASSQDGRAAEKLFF. The CDR3 region has the DNA TGCGCCAGCAGCCAAGACGGGCGAGCGGCCGAAAAACTGTTTTTT. V and J are TRBV4-1 and TRBJ1-4; no reliable D call. V lost 0 bases and J 8 bases, leaving 13 bases between the germline ends. This CDR3 comprises 15 residues. Germline V gene data show CDR1 as MGHRA and CDR2 as YSYEKL.

The V call is TRBV28, the J call TRBJ2-2; D gene ambiguous. Deletions cut 4 bases from V and 9 bases from J, with 9 bases between. The length of the CDR3 is 12 residues. CDR1 MDHEN and CDR2 SYDVKM come from the germline V gene. The CDR3 sequence: CASSSPGRELFF. CDR3 bases: TGTGCCAGCAGTTCCCCCGGCAGGGAGCTGTTTTTT.

There are a few counts of this clone. V gene TRBV20-1 combines with J gene TRBJ2-7; perhaps D is TRBD1 or TRBD2 (5 bases each). This CDR3 region has 11 residues. CDR1 is DFQATT, CDR2 SNEGSKA, per germline (reference sequence). Deletions cut 0 bases from V and 7 bases from J, with 7 bases between. This chain's CDR3 is CSARDGTEQYF. The CDR3 DNA reads as TGCAGTGCTAGAGATGGGACGGAGCAGTACTTC.